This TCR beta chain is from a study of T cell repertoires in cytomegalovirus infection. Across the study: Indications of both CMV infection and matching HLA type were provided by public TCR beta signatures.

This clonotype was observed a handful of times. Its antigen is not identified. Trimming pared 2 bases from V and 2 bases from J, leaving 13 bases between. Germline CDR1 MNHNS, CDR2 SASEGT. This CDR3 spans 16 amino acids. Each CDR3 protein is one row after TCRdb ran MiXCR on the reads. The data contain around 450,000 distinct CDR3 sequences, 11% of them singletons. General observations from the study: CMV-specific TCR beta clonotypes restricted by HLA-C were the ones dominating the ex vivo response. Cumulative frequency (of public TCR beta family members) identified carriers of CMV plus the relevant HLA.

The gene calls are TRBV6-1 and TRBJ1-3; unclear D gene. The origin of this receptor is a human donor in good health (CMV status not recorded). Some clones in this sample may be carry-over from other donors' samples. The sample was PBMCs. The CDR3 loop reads CASSELGGPTGNTIYF. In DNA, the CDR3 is TGTGCCAGCAGTGAACTCGGAGGGCCAACTGGAAACACCATATATTTT.